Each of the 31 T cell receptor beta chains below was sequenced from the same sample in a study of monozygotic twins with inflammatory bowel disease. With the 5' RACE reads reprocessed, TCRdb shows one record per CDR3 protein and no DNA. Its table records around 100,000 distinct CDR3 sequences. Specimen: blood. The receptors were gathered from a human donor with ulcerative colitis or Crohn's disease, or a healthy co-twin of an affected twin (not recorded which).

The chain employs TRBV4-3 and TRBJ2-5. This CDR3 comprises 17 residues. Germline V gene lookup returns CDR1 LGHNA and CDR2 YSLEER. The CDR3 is CASSQDRWLANQVTQYF.

The CDR3 sequence: CASSDPYEQYF. The V gene is TRBV28, the J gene TRBJ2-7. CDR3 size: 11 residues. From germline, CDR1 is MDHEN and CDR2 SYDVKM.

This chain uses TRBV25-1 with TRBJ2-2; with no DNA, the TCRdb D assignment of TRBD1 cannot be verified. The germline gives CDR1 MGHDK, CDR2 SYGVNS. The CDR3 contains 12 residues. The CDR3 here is CASRWGTGELFF. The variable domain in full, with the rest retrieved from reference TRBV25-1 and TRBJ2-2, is EADIYQTPRYLVIGTGKKITLECSQTMGHDKMYWYQQDPGMELHLIHYSYGVNSTEKGDLSSESTVSRIRTEHFPLTLESARPSHTSQYLCASRWGTGELFFGEGSRLTVL.

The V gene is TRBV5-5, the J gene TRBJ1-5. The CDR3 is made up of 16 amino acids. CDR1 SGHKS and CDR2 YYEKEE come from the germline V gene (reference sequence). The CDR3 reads CASSFSGRDRNQPQHF.

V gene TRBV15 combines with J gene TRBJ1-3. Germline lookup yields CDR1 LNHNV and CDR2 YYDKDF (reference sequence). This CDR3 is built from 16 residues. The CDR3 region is CATSRAVGYSGNTIYF.

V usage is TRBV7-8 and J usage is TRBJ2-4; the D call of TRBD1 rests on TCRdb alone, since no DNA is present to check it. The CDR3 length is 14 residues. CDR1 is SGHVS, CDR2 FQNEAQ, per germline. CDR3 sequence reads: CASSRDRDKNIQYF.

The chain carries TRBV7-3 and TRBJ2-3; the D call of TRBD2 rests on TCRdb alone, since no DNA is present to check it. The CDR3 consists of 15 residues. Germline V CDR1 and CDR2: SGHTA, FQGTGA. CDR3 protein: CASSLARTSTDTQYF.

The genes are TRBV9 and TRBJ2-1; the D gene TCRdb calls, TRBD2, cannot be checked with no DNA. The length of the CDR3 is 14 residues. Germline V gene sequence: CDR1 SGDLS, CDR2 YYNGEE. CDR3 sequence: CASSGTSGRNEQFF.

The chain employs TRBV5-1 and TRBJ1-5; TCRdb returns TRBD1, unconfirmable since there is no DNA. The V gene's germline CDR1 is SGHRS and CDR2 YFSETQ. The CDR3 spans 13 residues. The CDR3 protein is CASSQGGNQPQHF.

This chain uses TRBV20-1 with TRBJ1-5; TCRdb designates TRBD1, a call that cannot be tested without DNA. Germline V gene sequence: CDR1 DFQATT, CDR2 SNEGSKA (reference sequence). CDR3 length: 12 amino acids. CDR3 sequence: CSASLSGRPQHF.

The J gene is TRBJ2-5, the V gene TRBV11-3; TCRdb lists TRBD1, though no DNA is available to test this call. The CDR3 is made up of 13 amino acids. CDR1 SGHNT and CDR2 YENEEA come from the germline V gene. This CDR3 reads CASSPTGGETQYF.

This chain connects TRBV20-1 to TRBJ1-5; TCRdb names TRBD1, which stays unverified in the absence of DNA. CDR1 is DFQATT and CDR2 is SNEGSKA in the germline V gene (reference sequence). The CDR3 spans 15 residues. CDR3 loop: CSARRGRGGNQPQHF.

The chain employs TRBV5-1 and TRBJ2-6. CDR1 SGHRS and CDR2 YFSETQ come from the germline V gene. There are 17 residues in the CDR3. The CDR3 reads CASSLMGSYSGANVLTF.

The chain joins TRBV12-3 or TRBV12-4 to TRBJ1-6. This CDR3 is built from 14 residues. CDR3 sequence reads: CASSFGNLISPLHF.

The CDR3 loop is CSARSVRGKASTDTQYF. The chain has TRBV20-1 and TRBJ2-3; absent DNA, TCRdb's TRBD1 call cannot be checked. The CDR3 contains 17 residues. Per germline, CDR1 DFQATT and CDR2 SNEGSKA (reference sequence).

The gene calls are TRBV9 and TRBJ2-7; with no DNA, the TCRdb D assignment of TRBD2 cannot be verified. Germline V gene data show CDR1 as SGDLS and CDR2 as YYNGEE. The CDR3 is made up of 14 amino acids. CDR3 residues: CASASQNLPYEQYF. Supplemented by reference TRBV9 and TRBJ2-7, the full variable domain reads DSGVTQTPKHLITATGQRVTLRCSPRSGDLSVYWYQQSLDQGLQFLIQYYNGEERAKGNILERFSAQQFPDLHSELNLSSLELGDSALYFCASASQNLPYEQYFGPGTRLTVT.

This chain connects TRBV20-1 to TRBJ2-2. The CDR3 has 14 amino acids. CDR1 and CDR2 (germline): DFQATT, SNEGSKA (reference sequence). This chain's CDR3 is CSARDSAVTGELFF.

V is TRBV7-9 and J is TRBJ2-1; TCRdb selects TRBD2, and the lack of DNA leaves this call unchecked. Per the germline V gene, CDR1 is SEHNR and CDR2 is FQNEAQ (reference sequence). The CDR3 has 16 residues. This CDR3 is CASSSRRRSSYNEQFF. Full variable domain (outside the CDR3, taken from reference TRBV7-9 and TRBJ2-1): DTGVSQNPRHKITKRGQNVTFRCDPISEHNRLYWYRQTLGQGPEFLTYFQNEAQLEKSRLLSDRFSAERPKGSFSTLEIQRTEQGDSAMYLCASSSRRRSSYNEQFFGPGTRLTVL.

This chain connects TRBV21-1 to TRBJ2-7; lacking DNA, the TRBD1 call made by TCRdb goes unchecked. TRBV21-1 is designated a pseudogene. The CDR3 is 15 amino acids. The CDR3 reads CASSKPTGSRSEQYF.

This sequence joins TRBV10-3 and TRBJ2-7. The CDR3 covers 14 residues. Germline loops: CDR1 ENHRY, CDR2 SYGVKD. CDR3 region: CAISEGRTSYEQYF.

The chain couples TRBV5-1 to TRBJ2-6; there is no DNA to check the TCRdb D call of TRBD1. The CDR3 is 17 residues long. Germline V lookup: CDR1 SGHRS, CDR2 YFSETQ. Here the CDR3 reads CASSRDRVRSGANVLTF.

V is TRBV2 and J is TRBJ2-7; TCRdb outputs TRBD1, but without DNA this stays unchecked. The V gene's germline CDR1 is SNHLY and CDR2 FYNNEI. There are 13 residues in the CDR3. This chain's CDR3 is CASRSTGSNEQYF.

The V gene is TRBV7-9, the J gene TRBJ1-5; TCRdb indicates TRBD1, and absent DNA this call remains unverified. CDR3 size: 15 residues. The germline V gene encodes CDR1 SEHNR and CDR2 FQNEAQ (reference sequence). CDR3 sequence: CASSSTGGNEQPQHF.

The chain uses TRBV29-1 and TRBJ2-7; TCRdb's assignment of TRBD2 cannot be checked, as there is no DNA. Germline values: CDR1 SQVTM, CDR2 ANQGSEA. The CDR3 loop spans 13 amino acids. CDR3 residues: CSAPGLASNEQYF.

CDR3 loop: CSAREQAYNSPLHF. The V gene is TRBV20-1, the J gene TRBJ1-6. Germline V gene lookup returns CDR1 DFQATT and CDR2 SNEGSKA (reference sequence). There are 14 residues in the CDR3.

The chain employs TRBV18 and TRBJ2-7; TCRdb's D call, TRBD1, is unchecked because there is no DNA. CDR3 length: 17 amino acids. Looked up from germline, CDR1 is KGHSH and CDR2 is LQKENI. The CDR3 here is CASSPRFGTVGFYEQYF.

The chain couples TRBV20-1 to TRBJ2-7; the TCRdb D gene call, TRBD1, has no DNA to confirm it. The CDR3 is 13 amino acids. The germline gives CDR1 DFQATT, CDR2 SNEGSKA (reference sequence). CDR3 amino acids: CSSPGATLYEQYF.

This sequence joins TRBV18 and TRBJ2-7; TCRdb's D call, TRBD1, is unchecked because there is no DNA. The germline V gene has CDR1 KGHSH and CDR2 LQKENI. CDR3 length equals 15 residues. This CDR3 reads CASSHPGQGVYEQYF.

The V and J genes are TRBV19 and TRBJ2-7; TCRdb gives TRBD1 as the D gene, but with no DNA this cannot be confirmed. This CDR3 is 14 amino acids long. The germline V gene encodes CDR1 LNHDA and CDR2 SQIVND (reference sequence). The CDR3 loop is CASKSGQGVLEQYF.

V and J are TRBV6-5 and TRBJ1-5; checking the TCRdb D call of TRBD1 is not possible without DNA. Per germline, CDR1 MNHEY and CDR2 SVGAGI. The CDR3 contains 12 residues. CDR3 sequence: CASSYPGQPQHF.

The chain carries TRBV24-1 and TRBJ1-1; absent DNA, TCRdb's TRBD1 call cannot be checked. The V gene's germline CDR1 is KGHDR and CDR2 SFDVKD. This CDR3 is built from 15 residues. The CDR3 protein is CATSDSGTGSTEAFF.